These 17 T cell receptor beta chains originate from one sample sequenced in a study of blood T cell repertoires in COVID-19 (dated by TCRdb to about 2020). Libraries came from the immunoSEQ multiplex PCR assay. TCRdb holds this immuneACCESS table with in-frame rearrangements only. Some clones are missing; in checked studies, unresolved V genes explain under half, and the rest has no known cause. The sample table holds 200,000 to 250,000 clones, of which about 87% were seen once. The leading ten clones occupy approximately 10% of the sample. The sequencing sample was made of PBMCs or T cells enriched from blood (not recorded which). The receptor source for this set is a man younger than 35 with acute COVID-19.

This clone turned up a few times. The J gene is TRBJ1-5, the V gene TRBV6-1; D is ambiguous. V lost 2 bases and J 11 bases, leaving 10 bases between the germline ends. CDR1 and CDR2 from the germline V gene are MNHNS and SASEGT. The CDR3 covers 12 residues. Here the CDR3 reads CASSESVMAQHF. The CDR3 DNA follows: TGTGCCAGCAGTGAATCGGTCATGGCCCAGCATTTT.

The gene calls are TRBV6-5 and TRBJ1-1; possibly TRBD1 for D (6 bases). The CDR3 has 12 amino acids. Looked up from germline, CDR1 is MNHEY and CDR2 is SVGAGI. Trimming took 9 bases from V and 3 from J, leaving 11 bases between them. This chain's CDR3 is CASKQGDTEAFF. In nucleotides, the CDR3 is TGTGCCAGTAAACAGGGAGACACTGAAGCTTTCTTT.

The chain couples TRBV7-9 to TRBJ2-7, with TRBD2 identical over 7 bases. Trimming at V came to 1 base and at J to 7 bases, leaving 7 bases not matched to a gene. The CDR3 is 14 residues long. Germline CDR1 reads SEHNR; CDR2 reads FQNEAQ (reference sequence). The CDR3 region is CASSLGATGGEQYF. The CDR3 coding sequence is TGTGCCAGCAGCTTAGGGGCGACGGGAGGAGAGCAGTACTTC.

The chain is built from TRBV7-9 and TRBJ2-3, with D possibly being TRBD1 (5 bases). The CDR3 is 17 residues long. Between the trimmed V and J ends, which lost 4 bases and 2 bases, there was a span of 19 bases. Germline assignment: CDR1 SEHNR and CDR2 FQNEAQ (reference sequence). Here the CDR3 reads CASSSSPDRGPTDTQYF. In nucleotides, the CDR3 is TGTGCCAGCAGCTCCTCTCCCGACAGAGGCCCCACAGATACGCAGTATTTT.

This chain uses TRBV28 with TRBJ2-1, with 14 bases matching TRBD2. The V and J ends lost 6 bases and 7 bases, in that order; junction bases with no gene match: 8. CDR3 length equals 16 residues. CDR1 and CDR2 (germline): MDHEN, SYDVKM. The CDR3 region is CASRPRLAGGKNEQFF. The CDR3, as DNA: TGTGCCAGCAGGCCAAGACTAGCGGGAGGGAAGAATGAGCAGTTCTTC.

This chain uses TRBV4-1 with TRBJ1-2, with TRBD1 as a possible D gene (6 bases). The CDR3 contains 15 residues. V shed 0 bases and J shed 6 bases, with 14 bases lying between them. CDR1 and CDR2 from the germline V gene are MGHRA and YSYEKL. The CDR3 DNA is TGCGCCAGCAGCCAAGAGCAGCGGACAGAGCATGGCTACACCTTC. It translates to CASSQEQRTEHGYTF.

This clone appeared once. At the DNA level, this CDR3 is encoded by other sequences in the same sample as well. This sequence joins TRBV12-3 or TRBV12-4 and TRBJ1-4, with D hard to call. V lost 5 bases to trimming and J lost 6 bases, with 10 bases between them. The CDR3 loop spans 13 amino acids. In DNA form, the CDR3 reads TGTGCCAGCAGTCCCTCCGGGTATGAAAAACTGTTTTTT. This translates into CASSPSGYEKLFF.

This chain joins TRBV5-4 and TRBJ1-6; 7 nucleotides agree with TRBD1. From germline, CDR1 is SGHNT and CDR2 YYREEE (reference sequence). The CDR3 is 14 amino acids. V was clipped by 3 bases and J by 7 bases; unmatched bases: 4. CDR3 coding DNA: TGTGCCAGCAGCTCGACAGGGACGAATTCACCCCTCCACTTT. Amino acids: CASSSTGTNSPLHF.

V is TRBV27 and J is TRBJ1-1; 10 bases match TRBD1. The CDR3 runs 15 residues. V lost 6 bases, J lost 1 base, and 5 bases stayed unmatched. Germline-derived CDR1 and CDR2 are MNHEY and SMNVEV (reference sequence). CDR3 sequence: CASRRTGGRNTEAFF. DNA for the CDR3: TGTGCCAGCAGACGGACAGGGGGGAGGAACACTGAAGCTTTCTTT.

This clone was detected once. V gene TRBV6-5 combines with J gene TRBJ2-2; maybe TRBD1 (5 bases). CDR3 length: 13 amino acids. Germline V lookup: CDR1 MNHEY, CDR2 SVGAGI. V gave up 6 bases and J gave up 4 bases, with 9 bases separating them. The DNA for the CDR3 is TGTGCCAGCAGACCAGGGTTCACCGGGGAGCTGTTTTTT. Amino acid sequence: CASRPGFTGELFF.

The V call is TRBV28, the J call TRBJ1-5; the D gene is possibly TRBD1 (5 bases). Looked up from germline, CDR1 is MDHEN and CDR2 is SYDVKM. The CDR3 is 15 amino acids. Trimming took 8 bases from V and 0 from J, leaving 14 bases between them. The CDR3 loop reads CASGGGYYSNQPQHF. DNA of the CDR3: TGTGCCAGCGGGGGGGGTTATTATAGCAATCAGCCCCAGCATTTT.

This chain joins TRBV5-1 and TRBJ2-1; 9 bases are a match to TRBD2. Per the germline V gene, CDR1 is SGHRS and CDR2 is YFSETQ. CDR3 length equals 15 residues. V lost 4 bases and J lost 5; bases outside the gene matches: 7. The chain's CDR3 is CASSLGTSFHNEQFF. The CDR3 DNA reads TGCGCCAGCAGCCTAGGGACTAGCTTCCACAATGAGCAGTTCTTC.

This sequence joins TRBV6-5 and TRBJ1-2; D is possibly TRBD1 (6 bases). The CDR3 consists of 14 residues. Trimming pared 5 bases from V and 4 bases from J, leaving 14 bases between. Germline values: CDR1 MNHEY, CDR2 SVGAGI. CDR3 sequence (DNA): TGTGCCAGCAGTACCGGGGGGCGCGGCTATGGCTACACCTTC. Its protein is CASSTGGRGYGYTF.

V usage is TRBV7-2 and J usage is TRBJ2-5; TRBD1 aligns across 9 bases. Germline-derived CDR1 and CDR2 are SGHTA and FQGNSA. J gave up 5 bases and V 3 bases, and 4 bases lay outside the gene matches. CDR3 length equals 14 residues. This chain's CDR3 is CASSLGDRVETQYF. In DNA form, the CDR3 reads TGTGCCAGCAGCTTGGGGGACAGGGTCGAGACCCAGTACTTC.

This clone was recorded once. This sequence joins TRBV19 and TRBJ2-5; D remains unclear. This CDR3 contains 13 residues. The V gene's germline CDR1 is LNHDA and CDR2 SQIVND (reference sequence). Trimming removed 3 bases from V and 2 bases from J, with 7 bases in between. CDR3 sequence reads: CASSMQKQETQYF. In DNA, the CDR3 is TGTGCCAGTAGTATGCAGAAACAAGAGACCCAGTACTTC.

V usage is TRBV7-9 and J usage is TRBJ1-1, with D possibly matching TRBD1 (6 bases). V dropped 4 bases and J dropped 0 bases, with 15 bases sitting between them. Germline CDR1 SEHNR, CDR2 FQNEAQ (reference sequence). The CDR3 runs to 16 residues. CDR3 in DNA: TGTGCCAGCAGCTCACTTACAGGGTTAATGAACACTGAAGCTTTCTTT. Translated: CASSSLTGLMNTEAFF.

Of note for this clone: Other DNA sequences of this sample code for an identical CDR3. The V gene is TRBV18, the J gene TRBJ1-3; no definite D call. This CDR3 is built from 16 residues. V was trimmed by 3 bases and J by 2 bases, leaving 14 bases between them. Germline V gene data show CDR1 as KGHSH and CDR2 as LQKENI. The CDR3 loop is CASSPPGGGTGNTIYF. The CDR3 DNA sequence: TGTGCCAGCTCACCCCCCGGCGGAGGGACTGGAAACACCATATATTTT.